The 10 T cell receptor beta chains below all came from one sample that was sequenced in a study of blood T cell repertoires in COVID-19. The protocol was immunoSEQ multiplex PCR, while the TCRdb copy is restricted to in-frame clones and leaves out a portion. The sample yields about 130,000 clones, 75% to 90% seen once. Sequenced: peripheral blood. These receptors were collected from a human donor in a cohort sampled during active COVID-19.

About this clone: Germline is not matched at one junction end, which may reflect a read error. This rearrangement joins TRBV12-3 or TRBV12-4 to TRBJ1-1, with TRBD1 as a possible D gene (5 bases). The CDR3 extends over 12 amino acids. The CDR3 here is CASSFGRVELSF. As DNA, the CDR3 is TGTGCCAGCAGTTTCGGCAGGGTCGAGCTTTCTTTT.

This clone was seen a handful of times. For the CDR3, the DNA is TGTGCCAGCAGCTTCACAGGGGGGGAGACCCAGTACTTC. The encoded protein is CASSFTGGETQYF. The chain uses TRBV11-3 and TRBJ2-5; 8 positions match TRBD1. CDR1 is SGHNT and CDR2 is YENEEA in the germline V gene. The CDR3 is made up of 13 amino acids. Trimming cost V 3 bases and J 5 bases; bases outside gene matches: 2.

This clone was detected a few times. CDR3 region: CASSPRSSSYEQYV. The CDR3, as DNA: TGTGCCAGCTCACCACGGAGTAGCTCCTACGAGCAGTACGTC. The genes are TRBV18 and TRBJ2-7; D uncertain. This CDR3 is built from 14 residues. Germline V gives CDR1 KGHSH, CDR2 LQKENI. The germline V and J ends were trimmed by 1 base and 0 bases, with 7 bases remaining between them.

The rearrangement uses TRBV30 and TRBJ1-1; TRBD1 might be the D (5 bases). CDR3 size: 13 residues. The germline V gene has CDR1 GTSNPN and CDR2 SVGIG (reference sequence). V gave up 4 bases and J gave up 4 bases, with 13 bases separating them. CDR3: CAWIPGRGTEAFF. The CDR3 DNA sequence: TGTGCCTGGATTCCAGGAAGGGGCACTGAAGCTTTCTTT.

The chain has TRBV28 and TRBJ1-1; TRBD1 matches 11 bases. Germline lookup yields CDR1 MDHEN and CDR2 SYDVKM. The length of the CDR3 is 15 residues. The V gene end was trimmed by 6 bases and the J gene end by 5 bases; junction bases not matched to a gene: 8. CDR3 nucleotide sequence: TGTGCCAGCAGGCGGACAGGGGGCGCGGGTACTGAAGCTTTCTTT. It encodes CASRRTGGAGTEAFF.

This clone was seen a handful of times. This CDR3 reads CASSMSTAKNIQYF. The DNA for the CDR3 is TGTGCCAGTAGTATGAGCACGGCCAAAAACATTCAGTACTTC. The chain recombines TRBV19 with TRBJ2-4; D remains ambiguous. Germline V gene data show CDR1 as LNHDA and CDR2 as SQIVND (reference sequence). CDR3 length: 14 amino acids. Trimming took 3 bases from V and 1 from J, leaving 7 bases between them.

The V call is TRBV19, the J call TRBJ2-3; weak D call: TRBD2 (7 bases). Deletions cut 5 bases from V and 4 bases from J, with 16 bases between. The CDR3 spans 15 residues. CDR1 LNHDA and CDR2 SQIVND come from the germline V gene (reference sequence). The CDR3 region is CASSPDGGRADTQYF. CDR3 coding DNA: TGTGCCAGTAGTCCCGACGGGGGGCGCGCAGATACGCAGTATTTT. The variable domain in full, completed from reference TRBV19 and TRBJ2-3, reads DGGITQSPKYLFRKEGQNVTLSCEQNLNHDAMYWYRQDPGQGLRLIYYSQIVNDFQKGDIAEGYSVSREKKESFPLTVTSAQKNPTAFYLCASSPDGGRADTQYFGPGTRLTVL.

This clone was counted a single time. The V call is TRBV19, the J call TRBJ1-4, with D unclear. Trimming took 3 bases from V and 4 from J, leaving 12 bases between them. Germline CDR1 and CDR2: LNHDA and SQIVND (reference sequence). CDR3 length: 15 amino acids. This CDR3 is CASSMVGGVNEKLFF. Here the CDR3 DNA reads TGTGCCAGTAGTATGGTCGGAGGAGTTAATGAAAAACTGTTTTTT.

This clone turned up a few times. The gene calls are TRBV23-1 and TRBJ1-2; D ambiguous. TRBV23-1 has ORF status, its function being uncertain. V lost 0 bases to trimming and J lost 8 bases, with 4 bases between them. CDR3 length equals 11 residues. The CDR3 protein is CASSQSRGYTF. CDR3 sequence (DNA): TGCGCCAGCAGTCAATCGAGGGGCTACACCTTC.

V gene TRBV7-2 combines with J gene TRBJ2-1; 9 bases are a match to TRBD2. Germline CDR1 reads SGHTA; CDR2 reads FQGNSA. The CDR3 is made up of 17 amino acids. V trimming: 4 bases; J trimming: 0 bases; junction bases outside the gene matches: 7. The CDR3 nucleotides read TGTGCCAGCAGCTCCGGACTAGCGTCGAACTCCTACAATGAGCAGTTCTTC. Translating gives CASSSGLASNSYNEQFF.